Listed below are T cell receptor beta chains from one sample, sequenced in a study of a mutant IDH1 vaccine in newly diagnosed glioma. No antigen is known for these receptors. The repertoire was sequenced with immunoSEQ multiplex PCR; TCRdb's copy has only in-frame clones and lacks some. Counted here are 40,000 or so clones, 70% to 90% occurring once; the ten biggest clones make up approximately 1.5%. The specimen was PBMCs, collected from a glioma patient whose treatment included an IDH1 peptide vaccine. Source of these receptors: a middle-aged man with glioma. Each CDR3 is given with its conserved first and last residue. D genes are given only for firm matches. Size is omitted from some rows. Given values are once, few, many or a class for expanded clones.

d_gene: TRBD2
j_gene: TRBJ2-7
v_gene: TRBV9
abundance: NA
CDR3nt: TGTGCCAGCAGCGCATCTAGCGGGTTTCAACACGAGCAGTACTTC
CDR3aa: CASSASSGFQHEQYF

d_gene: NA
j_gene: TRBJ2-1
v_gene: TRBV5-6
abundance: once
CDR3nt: TGTGCCAGCAGCCCGACAGGTGACAATGAGCAGTTCTTC
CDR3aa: CASSPTGDNEQFF

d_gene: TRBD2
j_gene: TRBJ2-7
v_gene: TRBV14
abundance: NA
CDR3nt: TGTGCCAGCAGCCAAGTGCTCGGGACTAGCGGATACGAGCAGTACTTC
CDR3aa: CASSQVLGTSGYEQYF

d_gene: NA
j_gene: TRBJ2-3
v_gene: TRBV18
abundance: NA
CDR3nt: TGTGCCAGCTCACCTGCGGATACGCAGTATTTT
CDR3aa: CASSPADTQYF

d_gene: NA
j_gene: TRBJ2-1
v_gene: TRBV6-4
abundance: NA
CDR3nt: TGTGCCAGCAGTGACTCGACTCGAGGGGCGAATGAGCAGTTCTTC
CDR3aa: CASSDSTRGANEQFF

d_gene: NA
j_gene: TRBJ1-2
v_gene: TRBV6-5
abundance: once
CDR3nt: TGTGCCAGCAGTTACAAGAGAGGGGTCTATGGCTACACCTTC
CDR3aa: CASSYKRGVYGYTF

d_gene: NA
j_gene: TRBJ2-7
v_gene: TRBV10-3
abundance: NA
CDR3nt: TGTGCCATCAGTGAGTCAACAGGGAGGCCCTACGAGCAGTACTTC
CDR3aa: CAISESTGRPYEQYF

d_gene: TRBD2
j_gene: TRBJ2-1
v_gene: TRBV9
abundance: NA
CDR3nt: TGTGCCAGCAGCGCCAGCGGGAGCGATAATGAGCAGTTCTTC
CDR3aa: CASSASGSDNEQFF

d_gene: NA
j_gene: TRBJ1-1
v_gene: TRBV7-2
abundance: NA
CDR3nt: TGTGCCAGCAGCCCGACAGTGAACACTGAAGCTTTCTTT
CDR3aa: CASSPTVNTEAFF

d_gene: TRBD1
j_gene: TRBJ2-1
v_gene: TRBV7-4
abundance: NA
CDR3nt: TGTGCCCGACTAAGACAGGGGAACAATGAGCAGTTCTTC
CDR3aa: CARLRQGNNEQFF

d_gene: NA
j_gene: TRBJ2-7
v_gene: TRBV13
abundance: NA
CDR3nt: TGTGCCAGCAGCTATCAGTCGCGCTCCTACGAGCAGTACTTC
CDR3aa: CASSYQSRSYEQYF

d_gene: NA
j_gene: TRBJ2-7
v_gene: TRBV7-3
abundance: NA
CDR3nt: TGTGCCAGCAGCTTAGTCGGGGGCCGGGACTACGAGCAGTACTTC
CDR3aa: CASSLVGGRDYEQYF

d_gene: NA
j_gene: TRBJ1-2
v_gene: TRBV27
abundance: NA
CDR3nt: TGTGCCAGCAGTTTAACGGGGTATCGAGGCTACACCTTC
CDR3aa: CASSLTGYRGYTF

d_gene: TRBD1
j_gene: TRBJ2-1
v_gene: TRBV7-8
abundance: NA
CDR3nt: TGTGCCAGCAGCTTCAGAGGGACAGGAGTTTACAATGAGCAGTTCTTC
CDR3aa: CASSFRGTGVYNEQFF

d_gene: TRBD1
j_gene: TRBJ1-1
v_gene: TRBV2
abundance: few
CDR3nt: TGTGCCAGCAGTGAAGCGACAGGGTGGGGCACTGAAGCTTTCTTT
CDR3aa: CASSEATGWGTEAFF

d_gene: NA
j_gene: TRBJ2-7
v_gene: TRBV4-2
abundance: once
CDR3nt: TGTGCCAGCAGCCAACGGAGCTCTAAAGAAAACGAGCAGTACTTC
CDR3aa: CASSQRSSKENEQYF

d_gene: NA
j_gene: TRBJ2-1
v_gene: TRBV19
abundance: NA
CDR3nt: TGTGCCAGTAGTACAGGGGGGGGAACTAACAATGAGCAGTTCTTC
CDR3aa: CASSTGGGTNNEQFF

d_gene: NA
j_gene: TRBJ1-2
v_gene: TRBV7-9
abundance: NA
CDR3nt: TGTGCCAGCAGCTTAAGAGGGGGCTACACCTTC
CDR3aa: CASSLRGGYTF

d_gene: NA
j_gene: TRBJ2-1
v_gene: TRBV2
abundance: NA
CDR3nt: TGTGCCAGCAGAAGCTACAATGAGCAGTTCTTC
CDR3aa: CASRSYNEQFF

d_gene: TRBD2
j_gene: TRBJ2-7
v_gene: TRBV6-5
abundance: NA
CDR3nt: TGTGCCAGCAGTTACCAGCGGGAGGACACCTACGAGCAGTACTTC
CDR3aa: CASSYQREDTYEQYF

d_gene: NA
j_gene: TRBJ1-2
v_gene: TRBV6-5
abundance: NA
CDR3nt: TGTGCCAGCAGTTCCCAGAGGGGTCGGGGCTACACCTTC
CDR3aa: CASSSQRGRGYTF

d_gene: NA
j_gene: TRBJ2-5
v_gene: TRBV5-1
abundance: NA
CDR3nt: TGCGCCAGCAGCTCTCTGGGGCAAGAGACCCAGTACTTC
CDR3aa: CASSSLGQETQYF

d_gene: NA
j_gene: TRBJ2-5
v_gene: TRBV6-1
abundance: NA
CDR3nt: TGTGCCAGCAGTGTACTGAAGGACGGGGAAGAGACCCAGTACTTC
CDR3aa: CASSVLKDGEETQYF

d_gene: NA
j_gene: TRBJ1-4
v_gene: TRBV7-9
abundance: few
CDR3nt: TGTGCCAGCACCCCTGGGGGGAAGGGCCGGGCAGAAAAACTGTTTTTT
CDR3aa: CASTPGGKGRAEKLFF

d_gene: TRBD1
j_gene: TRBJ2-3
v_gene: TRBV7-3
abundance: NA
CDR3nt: TGTGCCAGCAGCCGGACAGGGGGCTATACGCAGTATTTT
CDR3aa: CASSRTGGYTQYF

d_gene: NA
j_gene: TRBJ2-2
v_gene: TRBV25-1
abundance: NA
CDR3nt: TGTGCCAGCGGCTATTATGCCGGGGAGCTGTTTTTT
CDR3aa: CASGYYAGELFF

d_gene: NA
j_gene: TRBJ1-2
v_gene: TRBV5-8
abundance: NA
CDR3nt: TGTGCCAGCAGCGCGGACTATGGCTACACCTTC
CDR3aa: CASSADYGYTF

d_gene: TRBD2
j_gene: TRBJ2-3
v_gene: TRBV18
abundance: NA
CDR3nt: TGTGCCAGCTCACCTAGTCCCACTAGCGGGAGTACAGATACGCAGTATTTT
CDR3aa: CASSPSPTSGSTDTQYF

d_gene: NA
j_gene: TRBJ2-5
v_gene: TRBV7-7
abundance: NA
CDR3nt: TGTGCCAGCAGCTTAGTGTACGGTCATGTAGAGACCCAGTACTTC
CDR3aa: CASSLVYGHVETQYF

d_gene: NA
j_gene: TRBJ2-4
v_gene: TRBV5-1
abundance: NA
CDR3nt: TGCGCCAGCAGCTACCCCGGGGATGACATTCAGTACTTC
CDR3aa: CASSYPGDDIQYF

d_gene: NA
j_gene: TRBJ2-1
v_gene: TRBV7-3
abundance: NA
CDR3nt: TGTGCCAGCAGCTTAACAGTCACGACAAACAATGAGCAGTTCTTC
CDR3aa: CASSLTVTTNNEQFF

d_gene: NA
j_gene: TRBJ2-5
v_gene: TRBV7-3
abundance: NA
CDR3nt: TGTGCCAGCAGCCCCAATGGCGCGGCCTTGGGAGAGACCCAGTACTTC
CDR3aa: CASSPNGAALGETQYF

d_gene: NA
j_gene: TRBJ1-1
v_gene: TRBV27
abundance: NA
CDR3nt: TGTGCCAGCAGCTCACAGGGATTCACTGAAGCTTTCTTT
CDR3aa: CASSSQGFTEAFF

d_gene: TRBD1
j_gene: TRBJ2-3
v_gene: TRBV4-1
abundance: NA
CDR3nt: TGCGCCAGCAGCCCTCCGGGACAGGGCCGAGATACGCAGTATTTT
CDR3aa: CASSPPGQGRDTQYF

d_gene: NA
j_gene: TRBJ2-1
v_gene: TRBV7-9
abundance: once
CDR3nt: TGTGCCAGCAGCCAACCCCAAGGGTTAGGGGAGCAGTTCTTC
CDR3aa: CASSQPQGLGEQFF

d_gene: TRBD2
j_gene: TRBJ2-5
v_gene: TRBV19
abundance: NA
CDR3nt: TGTGCCAGTGATAGCGGGAGCTTCCAAGAGACCCAGTACTTC
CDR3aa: CASDSGSFQETQYF

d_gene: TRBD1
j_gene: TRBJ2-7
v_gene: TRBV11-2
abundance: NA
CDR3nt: TGTGCCAGCAGCCCTGGACAGGGAGCCGGCGAGCAGTACTTC
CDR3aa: CASSPGQGAGEQYF

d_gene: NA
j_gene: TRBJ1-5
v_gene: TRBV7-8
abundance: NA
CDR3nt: TGTGCCAGCAGCTTAGCAGGGAGGGAGTCAGGCAATCAGCCCCAGCATTTT
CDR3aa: CASSLAGRESGNQPQHF

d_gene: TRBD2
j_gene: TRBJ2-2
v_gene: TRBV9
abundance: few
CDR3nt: TGTGCCAGCAGCGTATCGACGGGACTAGCCGGGGAGCTGTTTTTT
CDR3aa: CASSVSTGLAGELFF